This T cell receptor (beta chain) was recovered during a study of blood T cell repertoires in COVID-19. The overall study: Researchers got acute and convalescent COVID-19 samples from the United States, Italy and Spain. PBMCs, B-cell-depleted T cells, or T cells were the source of the cDNA or gDNA that made up the material.

Participant age was about 18 to 89 years, and participants resided in 20 to 30 US areas. Allocation to cohorts depended on clinical history reported by the participants. With V trimmed by 3 bases and J by 3 bases, 3 bases remained unmatched. Germline CDR1 LNHDA, CDR2 SQIVND (reference sequence). The CDR3 is 15 residues long. Using immunoSEQ multiplex PCR, the repertoire was profiled, and TCRdb retains in-frame clones only, with some absent. This sample has some 170,000 clones; 84% occur once, and the top ten carry roughly 15%. This TCR was sampled from a man aged 50 to 60 who had recovered from COVID-19. V usage is TRBV19 and J usage is TRBJ1-4; TRBD1 agrees at 8 bases. The sequenced sample was PBMCs or T cells enriched from blood (not recorded which). CDR3: CASSIADRANEKLFF. The CDR3, as DNA: TGTGCCAGTAGTATCGCGGACAGGGCTAATGAAAAACTGTTTTTT.